This T cell receptor beta chain was identified in a study of cytomegalovirus exposure and HLA in healthy donors. The PCR had 60 Vbeta and 13 Jbeta primers. Clones were sequenced by immunoSEQ multiplex PCR, and TCRdb holds only the in-frame ones, with some missing. There are about 98,000 clones in the sample; roughly 70% occur only once, and 1.8% lies in the top ten. The V segment lost 4 bases and the J segment 2 bases; nucleotides outside the gene matches: 6. There are 15 residues in the CDR3. Germline V gene lookup returns CDR1 SGHKS and CDR2 YYEKEE (reference sequence). Sequencing used PBMCs. The chain uses TRBV5-5 and TRBJ2-1; 7 bases match TRBD2. This clonotype was obtained from a male donor in good health and CMV-seronegative. CDR3 protein: CASSPGRVTYNEQFF. In DNA, the CDR3 is TGTGCCAGCAGCCCAGGGAGGGTGACCTACAATGAGCAGTTCTTC.